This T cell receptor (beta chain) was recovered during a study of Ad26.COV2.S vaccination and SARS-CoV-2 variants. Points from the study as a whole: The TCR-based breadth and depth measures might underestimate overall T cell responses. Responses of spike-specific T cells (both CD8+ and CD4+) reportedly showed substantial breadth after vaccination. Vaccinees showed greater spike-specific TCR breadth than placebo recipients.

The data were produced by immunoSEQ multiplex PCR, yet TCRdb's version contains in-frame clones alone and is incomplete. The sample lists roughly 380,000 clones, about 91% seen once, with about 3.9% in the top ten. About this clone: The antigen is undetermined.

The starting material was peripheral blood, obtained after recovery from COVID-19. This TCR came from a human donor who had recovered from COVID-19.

CDR3 region: CASSPRTSGETQYF. Here the CDR3 DNA reads TGTGCCAGCAGCCCCCGGACTAGCGGAGAGACCCAGTACTTC. This chain links TRBV9 with TRBJ2-5, with TRBD2 matching 10 bases. The CDR3 runs 14 residues. V trimming: 4 bases; J trimming: 4 bases; junction bases outside the gene matches: 4. Germline CDR1 is SGDLS and CDR2 is YYNGEE. Full variable domain (outside the CDR3, taken from reference TRBV9 and TRBJ2-5): DSGVTQTPKHLITATGQRVTLRCSPRSGDLSVYWYQQSLDQGLQFLIQYYNGEERAKGNILERFSAQQFPDLHSELNLSSLELGDSALYFCASSPRTSGETQYFGPGTRLLVL.